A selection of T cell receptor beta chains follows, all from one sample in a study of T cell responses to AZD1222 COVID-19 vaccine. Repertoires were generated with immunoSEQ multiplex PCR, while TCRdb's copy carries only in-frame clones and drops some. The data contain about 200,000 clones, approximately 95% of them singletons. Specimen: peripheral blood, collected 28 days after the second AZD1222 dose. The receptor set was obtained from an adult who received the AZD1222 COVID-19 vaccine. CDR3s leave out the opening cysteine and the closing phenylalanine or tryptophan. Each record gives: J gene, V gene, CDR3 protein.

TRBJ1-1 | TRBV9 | ASSGGGRRTEAF
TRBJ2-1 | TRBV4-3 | ASSQSGTEPYNEQF
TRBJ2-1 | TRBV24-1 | ATSDWGTSVGGEQF
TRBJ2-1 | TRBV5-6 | ASSLFAGGRFSNEQF
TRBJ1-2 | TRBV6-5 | ASSYLQGTYT
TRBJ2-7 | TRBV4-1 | ASSQESGSGIYEQY
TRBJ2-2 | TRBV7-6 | ASSFLQANTGELF
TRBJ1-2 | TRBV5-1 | ASSLMSESYT
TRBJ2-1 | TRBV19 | ASSIGSTGNEQF
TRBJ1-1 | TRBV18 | ASSPSTSLNTEAF
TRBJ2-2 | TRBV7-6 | ASSLRGTADTGELF
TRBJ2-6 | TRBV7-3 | ASSTSGANVLT
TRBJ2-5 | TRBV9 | ASSVNGGPQETQY
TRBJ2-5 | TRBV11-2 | ASSLVFGQKETQY
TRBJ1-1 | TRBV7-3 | ASSPGQGYTEAF
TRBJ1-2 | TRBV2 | ASEDLDRGLRGYT
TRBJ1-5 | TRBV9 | ASSVGGGRDQPQH
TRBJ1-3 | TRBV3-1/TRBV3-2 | ASSPHPGQAGNTIY
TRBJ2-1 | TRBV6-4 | ASSLDGGLHEQF
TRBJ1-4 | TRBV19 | ASSPIRDPNEKLF
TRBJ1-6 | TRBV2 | ASSERQGGSPLH
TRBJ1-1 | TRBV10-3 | AISMRGGTEAF
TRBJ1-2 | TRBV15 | ATSEDSYGYT
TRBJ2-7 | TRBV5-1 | ASSYNELGVQQY
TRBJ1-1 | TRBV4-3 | ASSQGGGRNTEAF
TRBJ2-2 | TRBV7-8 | ASRNPWTGGADGELF
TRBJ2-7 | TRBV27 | ASTREAGGSYEQY
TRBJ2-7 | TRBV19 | ASRGSGGVEQY
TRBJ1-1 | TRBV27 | ASSFTDRQGRAF
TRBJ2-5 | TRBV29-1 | SVDQGQTQY
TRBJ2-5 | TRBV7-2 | ASSFQGGGETQY
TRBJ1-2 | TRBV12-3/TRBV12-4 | ASSLDRVGGYT
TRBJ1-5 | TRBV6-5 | ASTQRQGDQPQH
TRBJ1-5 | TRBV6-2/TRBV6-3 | ASTPGTRRDQPQH
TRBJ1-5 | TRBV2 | ASNLAVNQPQH
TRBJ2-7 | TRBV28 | ASRDSPREQY
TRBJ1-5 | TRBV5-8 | ASTDWGGDQPQH
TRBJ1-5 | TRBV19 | ASSLFTPGQGGNQPQH
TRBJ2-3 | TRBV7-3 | ASSSLVADTQY
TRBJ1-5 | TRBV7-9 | ASSFGSGQPQH
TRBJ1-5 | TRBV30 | AWSKAQGYQPQH
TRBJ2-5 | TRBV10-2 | ASSRQETQY
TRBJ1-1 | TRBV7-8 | ASSLRDRGTEAF
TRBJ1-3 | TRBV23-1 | ASSQRQGVGQASGNTIY
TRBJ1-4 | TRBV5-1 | ASQTGENGRGEKLF
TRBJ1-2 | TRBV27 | ASFAPGRANYGYT
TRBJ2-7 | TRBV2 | ASSSVLGEGEQY
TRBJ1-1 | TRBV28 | ASTTLAWGTNTEAF
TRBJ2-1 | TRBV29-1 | SVESVEQGGGEQF
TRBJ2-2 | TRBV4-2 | ASSQDGGNTGELF
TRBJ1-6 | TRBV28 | ASSPGQGNSPLH